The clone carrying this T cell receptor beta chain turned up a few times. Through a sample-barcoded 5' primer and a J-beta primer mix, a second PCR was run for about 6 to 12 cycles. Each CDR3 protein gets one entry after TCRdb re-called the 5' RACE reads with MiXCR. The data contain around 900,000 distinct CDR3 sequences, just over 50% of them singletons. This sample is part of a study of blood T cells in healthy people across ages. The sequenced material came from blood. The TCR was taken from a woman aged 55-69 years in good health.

The CDR3 DNA sequence: TGTGCCAGCAGCAAAAACAGTCCCTTGGCCAACGTCCTGACTTTC. Protein: CASSKNSPLANVLTF. The J gene is TRBJ2-6, the V gene TRBV21-1; TRBD2 is the table's D call, not checked against the DNA. TRBV21-1 is noted as a pseudogene. The CDR3 spans 15 residues.